This TCR beta chain was profiled in a study of T-cell reconstitution after alpha-beta-depleted transplantation in children. Unique molecular identifiers featured in how the TCRbeta library was prepared. TCRdb reprocessed the PCR reads with MiXCR, giving one entry per CDR3 protein. The profile shows under 35,000 distinct CDR3 sequences, under 8% of them singletons. General study results and limits: Reportedly, only several hundred clones from non-depleted graft cells drove alpha-beta T-cell counts at about two months.

At least ten counts were recorded for this clonotype. Its antigen is not identified. V lost 5 bases and J 2 bases, leaving 13 bases between the germline ends. The CDR3 contains 15 residues. Per germline, CDR1 SGHRS and CDR2 YFSETQ. The sample here was PBMCs, mostly from graft donor cells, taken 180 days after TCRalphabeta/CD19-depleted stem cell transplant. J is TRBJ2-2 and V is TRBV5-1, with D unclear. The receptor was derived from a male patient between 5 and 17 years old who had a stem cell transplant for acute myeloid leukemia, so the T cells may come from the graft donor. CDR3 bases: TGCGCCAGCAGTGTTCCGGCGGCCAACACCGGGGAGCTGTTTTTT. Protein sequence: CASSVPAANTGELFF.